These 28 T cell receptor beta chains came from one sample sequenced in a study of T cells in Graves' hyperthyroidism and ophthalmopathy. Amplified TCR beta CDR3 regions came from RNA transcripts. The TCR CDR3 first-round RT-PCR relied on the HTBI primer set. TCRdb re-called the multiplex PCR reads through MiXCR, storing one row per CDR3 protein. The sample contains around 350,000 distinct CDR3 sequences, less than 15% of which appear only once. Sequencing was performed on blood. Receptors were obtained from a young woman with Graves' hyperthyroidism.

This chain links TRBV7-9 with TRBJ2-1; 7 nucleotides align to TRBD2. CDR1 and CDR2 from the germline V gene are SEHNR and FQNEAQ (reference sequence). Unmatched junction bases numbered 6, after V lost 2 bases and J lost 2 bases. This CDR3 spans 16 amino acids. CDR3 sequence reads: CASSLLGGSAYNEQFF. The CDR3 DNA sequence: TGTGCCAGCAGCTTATTAGGCGGGAGCGCCTACAATGAGCAGTTCTTC. The full variable domain, in which reference TRBV7-9 and TRBJ2-1 provide the parts outside the CDR3, is DTGVSQNPRHKITKRGQNVTFRCDPISEHNRLYWYRQTLGQGPEFLTYFQNEAQLEKSRLLSDRFSAERPKGSFSTLEIQRTEQGDSAMYLCASSLLGGSAYNEQFFGPGTRLTVL.

This clonotype was seen at least ten times. The chain uses TRBV6-1 and TRBJ1-1, with no clear D. The V gene lost 7 bases and the J gene lost 2 bases, with 11 bases spanning the gap. Germline V gene lookup returns CDR1 MNHNS and CDR2 SASEGT. The CDR3 consists of 13 residues. The CDR3 reads CASTEDHNTEAFF. Written as DNA, the CDR3 is TGTGCCAGCACGGAGGATCATAACACTGAAGCTTTCTTT.

The genes are TRBV19 and TRBJ2-7; D not resolved. Between the trimmed V and J ends, which lost 6 bases and 6 bases, there was a span of 12 bases. This CDR3 is built from 12 residues. Per the germline V gene, CDR1 is LNHDA and CDR2 is SQIVND (reference sequence). CDR3 DNA: TGTGCCAGTAGCGGGTTAGCTACCGAGCAGTACTTC. The encoded protein is CASSGLATEQYF.

This sequence joins TRBV4-3 and TRBJ2-7; 8 nucleotides line up with TRBD2. The CDR3 consists of 15 residues. Trimming took 2 bases from V and 7 from J; bases not matched to a gene: 10. The germline gives CDR1 LGHNA, CDR2 YSLEER. The CDR3 loop is CASSQSGTRRSEQYF. The CDR3 coding sequence is TGCGCCAGCAGCCAATCCGGGACTAGGCGGTCTGAGCAGTACTTC.

In this sample, this clonotype turned up many times. This chain joins TRBV6-6 and TRBJ2-7, with a weak D call TRBD1 (5 bases). V lost 2 bases and J lost 1, with 6 bases in between. There are 13 residues in the CDR3. Germline V gives CDR1 MNHNY, CDR2 SVGAGI (reference sequence). The DNA for the CDR3 is TGTGCCAGCAGTTACGGGGCTTCCTACGAGCAGTACTTC. It specifies CASSYGASYEQYF.

This clonotype has ten or more counts. This sequence joins TRBV20-1 and TRBJ1-1; 7 positions agree with TRBD1. The V segment lost 8 bases and the J segment 1 base; nucleotides outside the gene matches: 7. The CDR3 covers 13 residues. Germline V CDR1 and CDR2: DFQATT, SNEGSKA (reference sequence). The CDR3 coding sequence is TGCAGTACACAGGGACAGACGAACACTGAAGCTTTCTTT. Translating gives CSTQGQTNTEAFF.

This clonotype was counted at least ten times. The chain uses TRBV5-6 and TRBJ1-1; D unclear. The CDR3 is made up of 12 amino acids. Trimming removed 3 bases at V and 6 bases at J, with 9 bases between. Germline V gives CDR1 SGHDT, CDR2 YYEEEE. The CDR3 loop is CASSYRRAEAFF. The CDR3 DNA reads as TGTGCCAGCAGCTATAGACGCGCTGAAGCTTTCTTT.

The table lists this clonotype with many counts. J is TRBJ2-7 and V is TRBV28; D might be TRBD2 (6 bases). This CDR3 is 16 amino acids long. Germline CDR1 MDHEN, CDR2 SYDVKM. V was shortened by 3 bases and J by 0 bases, with 15 bases between the two germline ends. CDR3: CASSLVVAGSSYEQYF. CDR3 DNA sequence: TGTGCCAGCAGTTTGGTGGTTGCGGGAAGCTCCTACGAGCAGTACTTC.

This clonotype was seen more than once but under ten times. This chain uses TRBV6-2 or TRBV6-3 with TRBJ2-7; D is uncertain. The CDR3 sequence is 15 residues long. Trimming cost V 6 bases and J 3 bases, with 18 bases left between them. The germline V gene has CDR1 MNHEY and CDR2 SVGEGT. The CDR3 coding sequence is TGTGCCAGCAGCCTCACACCAAAAGTAGGCTACGAGCAGTACTTC. Translating it yields CASSLTPKVGYEQYF.

The chain joins TRBV29-1 to TRBJ1-4; D not certain. Trimming shortened V by 6 bases and J by 4 bases, and 12 bases separated the two germline ends. From germline, CDR1 is SQVTM and CDR2 ANQGSEA. The CDR3 spans 13 residues. The CDR3 DNA is TGCAGCGTCGGCAGGAGGTTTAATGAAAAACTGTTTTTT. Translating gives CSVGRRFNEKLFF.

This clonotype was detected ten times or more. The chain has TRBV18 and TRBJ2-3; TRBD1 matches at 7 bases. V shed 2 bases, J shed 1 base, and the junction held 6 bases outside the gene matches. This CDR3 has 16 amino acids. Germline V gene data show CDR1 as KGHSH and CDR2 as LQKENI. CDR3 in DNA: TGTGCCAGCTCACCAAAGGGGGCAGTCGGCACAGATACGCAGTATTTT. This sequence encodes CASSPKGAVGTDTQYF.

As regards this clonotype: At one end, the junction sequence differs from germline, possibly due to a read error. J is TRBJ2-3 and V is TRBV4-2; perhaps TRBD2 as D (5 bases). The CDR3 totals 15 residues. Germline lookup yields CDR1 LGHNA and CDR2 YNFKEQ. Written as DNA, the CDR3 is TGTGCCGGCAGCCAAGGAAGGGCCGGAGGAGATACGCAGTATTTT. It codes for CAGSQGRAGGDTQYF.

This clonotype was observed a handful of times. The chain has TRBV19 and TRBJ1-1; no reliable D call. The CDR3 spans 15 residues. Germline CDR1 reads LNHDA; CDR2 reads SQIVND (reference sequence). Trimming pared 6 bases from V and 0 bases from J, leaving 14 bases between. CDR3 region: CASSLYSSLNTEAFF. CDR3 bases: TGTGCCAGTAGCCTATACAGCAGCTTGAACACTGAAGCTTTCTTT. Full variable domain (remainder filled in from reference TRBV19 and TRBJ1-1): DGGITQSPKYLFRKEGQNVTLSCEQNLNHDAMYWYRQDPGQGLRLIYYSQIVNDFQKGDIAEGYSVSREKKESFPLTVTSAQKNPTAFYLCASSLYSSLNTEAFFGQGTRLTVV.

This clonotype occurred many times. The chain has TRBV30 and TRBJ1-1; D not resolved. Germline assignment: CDR1 GTSNPN and CDR2 SVGIG (reference sequence). This CDR3 region has 12 residues. Trimming took off 4 bases at V and 1 base at J, with 7 bases between the two ends. This chain's CDR3 is CAWTTGNTEAFF. As DNA, the CDR3 is TGTGCCTGGACTACGGGGAACACTGAAGCTTTCTTT.

This rearrangement joins TRBV30 to TRBJ2-1; D is unclear. Trimming removed 2 bases at V and 0 bases at J, with 11 bases between. The V gene's germline CDR1 is GTSNPN and CDR2 SVGIG (reference sequence). This CDR3 contains 15 residues. CDR3 region: CAWSPPPSSYNEQFF. CDR3 nucleotide sequence: TGTGCCTGGAGTCCCCCCCCGTCCTCCTACAATGAGCAGTTCTTC.

This clonotype was counted many times. The rearrangement joins TRBV20-1 to TRBJ2-1; D gene unclear. This CDR3 region has 11 residues. The V gene's germline CDR1 is DFQATT and CDR2 SNEGSKA (reference sequence). The germline V and J ends were trimmed by 3 bases and 12 bases, with 12 bases remaining between them. CDR3 bases: TGCAGTGCTAGGGGGTATCCGGGGCAGTTCTTC. Translating gives CSARGYPGQFF.

Ten or more counts support this clonotype. This chain joins TRBV20-1 and TRBJ2-3, with D hard to call. CDR1 and CDR2 (germline): DFQATT, SNEGSKA (reference sequence). CDR3 length: 15 amino acids. The ends were cut back, 3 bases at V and 2 bases at J, with 15 bases in the middle. Written as DNA, the CDR3 is TGCAGTGCTAGTTCAATTGGGGAACCCACAGATACGCAGTATTTT. Protein sequence: CSASSIGEPTDTQYF.

This clonotype was detected only a few times. The chain joins TRBV7-2 to TRBJ1-1; TRBD1 matches at 8 bases. The V and J ends lost 5 bases and 10 bases, in that order; junction bases with no gene match: 3. The germline CDR1 and CDR2 sequences are SGHTA and FQGNSA. The CDR3 extends over 11 amino acids. The DNA of the CDR3 is TGTGCCAGCAGCCCAGACAGGGGAGCTTTCTTT. As protein: CASSPDRGAFF.

This clonotype occurred many times. The J gene is TRBJ2-3, the V gene TRBV9; TRBD2 matches at 11 bases. The length of the CDR3 is 16 residues. Germline assignment: CDR1 SGDLS and CDR2 YYNGEE. Trimming cost V 0 bases and J 5 bases; bases outside gene matches: 5. The DNA of the CDR3 is TGTGCCAGCAGCGTAGTTCTAGCGGGGGGCGGAGATACGCAGTATTTT. It encodes CASSVVLAGGGDTQYF.

This clonotype was seen at least ten times. V gene TRBV2 combines with J gene TRBJ2-5, with D possibly being TRBD2 (6 bases). V was trimmed by 7 bases and J by 5 bases, leaving 14 bases between them. The CDR3 has 13 residues. Germline lookup yields CDR1 SNHLY and CDR2 FYNNEI. The CDR3, as DNA: TGTGCCAGCATCGGAGGGACGGGTGAGACCCAGTACTTC. The encoded protein is CASIGGTGETQYF.

J is TRBJ2-5 and V is TRBV5-1; weak D call: TRBD2 (5 bases). The V and J ends lost 0 bases and 1 base respectively, with 10 bases between them. Per the germline V gene, CDR1 is SGHRS and CDR2 is YFSETQ. There are 15 residues in the CDR3. As DNA, the CDR3 is TGCGCCAGCAGCTTGGTAGGAGGCTCCCAAGAGACCCAGTACTTC. Protein: CASSLVGGSQETQYF. The full variable domain, completed using reference TRBV5-1 and TRBJ2-5, is KAGVTQTPRYLIKTRGQQVTLSCSPISGHRSVSWYQQTPGQGLQFLFEYFSETQRNKGNFPGRFSGRQFSNSRSEMNVSTLELGDSALYLCASSLVGGSQETQYFGPGTRLLVL.

At least ten counts were recorded for this clonotype. The chain couples TRBV6-1 to TRBJ2-7; 7 bases line up with TRBD2. CDR3 length: 15 amino acids. V lost 6 bases, J lost 4 bases, and 12 bases stayed unmatched. Germline CDR1 is MNHNS and CDR2 is SASEGT. CDR3: CASRVFDGGGYEQYF. DNA for the CDR3: TGTGCCAGCAGAGTATTCGACGGCGGGGGTTACGAGCAGTACTTC.

This clonotype has ten or more counts. J is TRBJ2-7 and V is TRBV6-1; 7 bases agree with TRBD1. This CDR3 spans 14 amino acids. Per germline, CDR1 MNHNS and CDR2 SASEGT. The V segment lost 8 bases and the J segment 5 bases; nucleotides outside the gene matches: 12. DNA of the CDR3: TGTGCCAGCCCACCCGGGACAGCGGCCCACGAGCAGTACTTC. Its translation is CASPPGTAAHEQYF.

This clonotype appeared many times. One end of the junction varies from germline; a read error may be responsible. The chain is built from TRBV2 and TRBJ2-5; the match to TRBD2 covers 8 bases. The CDR3 length is 14 residues. Germline V lookup: CDR1 SNHLY, CDR2 FYNNEI. CDR3 region: CASRGTSKEEIQYF. CDR3 DNA sequence: TGTGCCAGCAGAGGGACTAGTAAGGAAGAGATCCAGTACTTC.

This clonotype was seen at least ten times. The chain has TRBV5-4 and TRBJ2-5; D unclear. V lost 4 bases, J lost 2 bases, and 18 bases lay in between. CDR1 SGHNT and CDR2 YYREEE come from the germline V gene (reference sequence). The CDR3 covers 16 residues. CDR3 region: CASSPSYNSIQETQYF. The CDR3 nucleotides read TGTGCCAGCAGCCCCAGTTATAATTCGATACAAGAGACCCAGTACTTC.

This clonotype was observed at least ten times. The chain couples TRBV18 to TRBJ2-7; 8 nucleotides agree with TRBD2. This CDR3 contains 13 residues. Germline lookup yields CDR1 KGHSH and CDR2 LQKENI. V lost 8 bases and J lost 3; bases outside the gene matches: 6. For the CDR3, the DNA is TGTGCCAGCCGGGGGGGACAAGACTACGAGCAGTACTTC. Encoded protein: CASRGGQDYEQYF. Variable domain in full (rest from reference TRBV18 and TRBJ2-7): NAGVMQNPRHLVRRRGQEARLRCSPMKGHSHVYWYRQLPEEGLKFMVYLQKENIIDESGMPKERFSAEFPKEGPSILRIQQVVRGDSAAYFCASRGGQDYEQYFGPGTRLTVT.

Many counts were recorded for this clonotype. This chain connects TRBV18 to TRBJ1-1; perhaps TRBD1 as D (5 bases). Trimming left V 0 bases short and J 0 bases short, with 11 bases between. The CDR3 spans 16 residues. Looked up from germline, CDR1 is KGHSH and CDR2 is LQKENI. For the CDR3, the DNA is TGTGCCAGCTCACCACCGTGGACAAGCATGAACACTGAAGCTTTCTTT. Its protein product is CASSPPWTSMNTEAFF.

This clonotype appeared many times. The V call is TRBV28, the J call TRBJ2-1; TRBD2 agrees at 7 bases. This CDR3 has 17 residues. The V gene end was trimmed by 5 bases and the J gene end by 6 bases; junction bases not matched to a gene: 16. Germline-derived CDR1 and CDR2 are MDHEN and SYDVKM. CDR3 protein: CASSGLRDYRPINEQFF. The CDR3 DNA sequence: TGTGCCAGCAGTGGCCTCCGGGACTACCGTCCTATCAATGAGCAGTTCTTC.